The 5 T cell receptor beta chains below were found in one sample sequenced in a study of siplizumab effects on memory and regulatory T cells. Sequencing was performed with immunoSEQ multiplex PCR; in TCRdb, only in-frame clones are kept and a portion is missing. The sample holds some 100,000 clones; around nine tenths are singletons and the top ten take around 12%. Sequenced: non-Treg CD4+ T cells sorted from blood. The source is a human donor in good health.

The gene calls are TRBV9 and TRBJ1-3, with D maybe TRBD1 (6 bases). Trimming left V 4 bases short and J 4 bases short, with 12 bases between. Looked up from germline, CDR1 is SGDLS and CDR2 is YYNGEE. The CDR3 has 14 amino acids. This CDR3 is CASSRSGAGNTIYF. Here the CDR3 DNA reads TGTGCCAGCAGCAGGTCAGGGGCGGGAAACACCATATATTTT.

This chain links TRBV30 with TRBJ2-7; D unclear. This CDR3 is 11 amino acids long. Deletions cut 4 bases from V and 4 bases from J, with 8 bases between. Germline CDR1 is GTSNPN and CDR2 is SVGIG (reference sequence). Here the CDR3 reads CAWKVGYEQYF. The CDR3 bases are TGTGCCTGGAAGGTAGGGTACGAGCAGTACTTC.

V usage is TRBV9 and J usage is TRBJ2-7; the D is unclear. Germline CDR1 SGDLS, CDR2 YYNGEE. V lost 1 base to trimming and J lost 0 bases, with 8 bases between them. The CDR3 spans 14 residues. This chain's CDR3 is CASSVIWNSYEQYF. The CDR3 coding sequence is TGTGCCAGCAGCGTAATATGGAACTCCTACGAGCAGTACTTC. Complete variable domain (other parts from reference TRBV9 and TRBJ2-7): DSGVTQTPKHLITATGQRVTLRCSPRSGDLSVYWYQQSLDQGLQFLIQYYNGEERAKGNILERFSAQQFPDLHSELNLSSLELGDSALYFCASSVIWNSYEQYFGPGTRLTVT.

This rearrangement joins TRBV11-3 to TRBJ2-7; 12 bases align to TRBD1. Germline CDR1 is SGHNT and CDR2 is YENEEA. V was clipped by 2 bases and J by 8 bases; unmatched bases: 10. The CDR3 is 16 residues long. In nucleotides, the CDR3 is TGTGCCAGCAGCTTAAGAATCCCGGGACAGGGGGCCAAGCAGTACTTC. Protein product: CASSLRIPGQGAKQYF.

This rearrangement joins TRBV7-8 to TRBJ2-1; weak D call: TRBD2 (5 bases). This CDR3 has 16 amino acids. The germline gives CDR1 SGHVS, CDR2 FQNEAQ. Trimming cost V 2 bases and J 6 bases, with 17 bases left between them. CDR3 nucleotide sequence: TGTGCCAGCAGCTTATTAGCTAGGACTGTCTTCAATGAGCAGTTCTTC. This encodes CASSLLARTVFNEQFF.